Each of the 27 T cell receptor beta chains below was sequenced from the same sample in a study of blood T cell repertoires in COVID-19. Repertoires were generated with immunoSEQ multiplex PCR, while TCRdb's copy carries only in-frame clones and drops some. This table holds approximately 140,000 clones, approximately 90% found once. The sequenced sample consisted of peripheral blood. All receptors derive from a man between 50 and 59 years old with active or convalescent COVID-19.

V is TRBV4-3 and J is TRBJ2-6; unclear D gene. Germline lookup yields CDR1 LGHNA and CDR2 YSLEER. V lost 1 base to trimming and J lost 0 bases, with 13 bases between them. This CDR3 has 18 residues. The CDR3 nucleotides read TGCGCCAGCAGCCAAGCTCTATCATCGGGCTCTGGGGCCAACGTCCTGACTTTC. It translates to CASSQALSSGSGANVLTF.

The rearrangement uses TRBV3-1 (or the pseudogene TRBV3-2) and TRBJ2-5, with 11 bases fitting TRBD2. J lost 3 bases, V lost 5 bases, and 5 bases had no gene match. The CDR3 extends over 15 amino acids. Looked up from germline, CDR1 is LGHDT and CDR2 is YNNKEL (reference sequence). CDR3 in amino acids: CASSSPLAGEETQYF. In DNA form, the CDR3 reads TGTGCCAGCAGCTCCCCACTAGCGGGGGAAGAGACCCAGTACTTC.

This clone was found a few times. V usage is TRBV15 and J usage is TRBJ2-7, with D possibly matching TRBD1 (5 bases). Between the trimmed V and J ends, which lost 5 bases and 6 bases, there was a span of 20 bases. The CDR3 extends over 15 amino acids. Germline assignment: CDR1 LNHNV and CDR2 YYDKDF (reference sequence). In DNA form, the CDR3 reads TGTGCCACCAGCGGCGCGCCCAGGGCTTTGGGCGAGCAGTACTTC. Its translation is CATSGAPRALGEQYF.

The CDR3 DNA is TGTGCCAGCAGGAAACCGGGGTCTGGCGGCTACACCTTC. Its protein is CASRKPGSGGYTF. The chain links TRBV27 to TRBJ1-2; D is unresolved. CDR1 is MNHEY and CDR2 is SMNVEV in the germline V gene (reference sequence). This CDR3 contains 13 residues. Trimming stripped 6 bases from V and 8 bases from J, with 16 bases between.

The rearrangement links TRBV12-3 or TRBV12-4 to TRBJ1-2, with 7 positions matching TRBD1. The CDR3 totals 11 residues. The V gene end was trimmed by 9 bases and the J gene end by 4 bases; junction bases not matched to a gene: 2. The CDR3 region is CASYRGYGYTF. The CDR3 DNA is TGTGCCAGTTACAGGGGCTATGGCTACACCTTC.

V gene TRBV5-4 combines with J gene TRBJ1-2, with 12 bases aligning to TRBD1. Germline CDR1 is SGHNT and CDR2 is YYREEE (reference sequence). V was pared by 4 bases and J by 4 bases, with 8 bases of the junction left unmatched. CDR3 length: 16 amino acids. CDR3 region: CASSPGTGGAFYGYTF. For the CDR3, the DNA is TGTGCCAGCAGCCCGGGGACAGGGGGCGCCTTCTATGGCTACACCTTC.

The chain joins TRBV3-1 (or the pseudogene TRBV3-2) to TRBJ2-4; D is possibly TRBD2 (6 bases). The V end lost 0 bases, the J end lost 0 bases, and 18 bases lay between the germline ends. The CDR3 has 19 residues. Looked up from germline, CDR1 is LGHDT and CDR2 is YNNKEL (reference sequence). The CDR3: CASSQEGSRGWGAKNIQYF. As DNA, the CDR3 is TGTGCCAGCAGCCAAGAGGGGTCGCGGGGATGGGGAGCCAAAAACATTCAGTACTTC.

CDR3 in amino acids: CASSPVRNQPQHF. CDR3 nucleotides: TGTGCCAGCAGTCCCGTGAGGAATCAGCCCCAGCATTTT. This chain uses TRBV28 with TRBJ1-5; D remains unclear. V was cut by 5 bases and J by 4 bases, with 9 bases left in between. From germline, CDR1 is MDHEN and CDR2 SYDVKM. The CDR3 contains 13 residues.

The chain combines TRBV5-1 with TRBJ1-2; possible D gene TRBD1, 5 bases. The CDR3 is 13 residues long. CDR1 and CDR2 (germline): SGHRS, YFSETQ. V was clipped by 0 bases and J by 6 bases, with 9 bases between them. The CDR3, as DNA: TGCGCCAGCAGCTTGGTACAGGAAGATGGCTACACCTTC. Its protein is CASSLVQEDGYTF. Together with reference TRBV5-1 and TRBJ1-2, the CDR3 gives the full variable domain: KAGVTQTPRYLIKTRGQQVTLSCSPISGHRSVSWYQQTPGQGLQFLFEYFSETQRNKGNFPGRFSGRQFSNSRSEMNVSTLELGDSALYLCASSLVQEDGYTFGSGTRLTVV.

This chain joins TRBV5-6 and TRBJ1-2, with a possible D match to TRBD1 (6 bases). Looked up from germline, CDR1 is SGHDT and CDR2 is YYEEEE. V lost 0 bases to trimming and J lost 4 bases, with 13 bases between them. CDR3 size: 15 residues. In nucleotides, the CDR3 is TGTGCCAGCAGCTTGGGTGGACAGACAATCTATGGCTACACCTTC. As protein: CASSLGGQTIYGYTF.

The table lists this clone with a count of one. This sequence joins TRBV5-5 and TRBJ2-1; a possible D gene is TRBD2 (5 bases). The germline V and J ends were trimmed by 2 bases and 9 bases, with 15 bases remaining between them. Germline CDR1 reads SGHKS; CDR2 reads YYEKEE (reference sequence). This CDR3 region has 14 residues. This CDR3 reads CASSFEGAAAEQFF. CDR3 nucleotides: TGTGCCAGCAGCTTTGAGGGAGCGGCGGCTGAGCAGTTCTTC.

V gene TRBV7-9 combines with J gene TRBJ1-5; D is unresolved. The CDR3 is made up of 17 amino acids. CDR1 and CDR2 (germline): SEHNR, FQNEAQ (reference sequence). The V and J ends lost 4 bases and 7 bases respectively, with 23 bases between them. In DNA, the CDR3 is TGTGCCAGCAGCTACGTATATCTAGAGGGTCCGGAGCAGCCCCAGCATTTT. Translating it yields CASSYVYLEGPEQPQHF. Full variable domain (outside the CDR3, taken from reference TRBV7-9 and TRBJ1-5): DTGVSQNPRHKITKRGQNVTFRCDPISEHNRLYWYRQTLGQGPEFLTYFQNEAQLEKSRLLSDRFSAERPKGSFSTLEIQRTEQGDSAMYLCASSYVYLEGPEQPQHFGDGTRLSIL.

The V and J genes are TRBV18 and TRBJ1-1, with D perhaps matching TRBD1 (6 bases). V was clipped by 0 bases and J by 2 bases, with 13 bases between them. Germline CDR1 is KGHSH and CDR2 is LQKENI. CDR3 size: 16 residues. CDR3 bases: TGTGCCAGCTCACCACCTATCGGGACACGCAACACTGAAGCTTTCTTT. This encodes CASSPPIGTRNTEAFF. The variable domain in full, completed from reference TRBV18 and TRBJ1-1, reads NAGVMQNPRHLVRRRGQEARLRCSPMKGHSHVYWYRQLPEEGLKFMVYLQKENIIDESGMPKERFSAEFPKEGPSILRIQQVVRGDSAAYFCASSPPIGTRNTEAFFGQGTRLTVV.

The J gene is TRBJ1-2, the V gene TRBV15; possibly TRBD1 for D (6 bases). The germline V gene has CDR1 LNHNV and CDR2 YYDKDF (reference sequence). Trimming removed 0 bases from V and 0 bases from J, with 8 bases in between. The CDR3 consists of 15 residues. CDR3 sequence reads: CATSRDAGANYGYTF. Written as DNA, the CDR3 is TGTGCCACCAGCAGAGATGCAGGGGCTAACTATGGCTACACCTTC. Drawing the rest from reference TRBV15 and TRBJ1-2, the complete variable domain is DAMVIQNPRYQVTQFGKPVTLSCSQTLNHNVMYWYQQKSSQAPKLLFHYYDKDFNNEADTPDNFQSRRPNTSFCFLDIRSPGLGDTAMYLCATSRDAGANYGYTFGSGTRLTVV.

This chain joins TRBV5-4 and TRBJ2-7, with D unclear. The germline V and J ends were trimmed by 0 bases and 5 bases, with 12 bases remaining between them. This CDR3 is built from 14 residues. The germline gives CDR1 SGHNT, CDR2 YYREEE (reference sequence). In DNA, the CDR3 is TGTGCCAGCAGCTTGGAGGCGGCTCCTGACGAGCAGTACTTC. Residues: CASSLEAAPDEQYF.

This chain connects TRBV4-3 to TRBJ2-7; 9 bases agree with TRBD1. The CDR3 spans 16 residues. CDR1 is LGHNA and CDR2 is YSLEER in the germline V gene. Trimming at V came to 0 bases and at J to 2 bases, leaving 5 bases not matched to a gene. CDR3 protein: CASSQDLGQGAYEQYF. CDR3 in DNA: TGCGCCAGCAGCCAAGATTTGGGACAGGGAGCCTACGAGCAGTACTTC.

This clone was found a few times. The chain couples TRBV2 to TRBJ1-1, with D hard to call. Trimming removed 5 bases at V and 5 bases at J, with 3 bases between. The CDR3 contains 10 residues. CDR1 is SNHLY, CDR2 FYNNEI, per germline. CDR3 residues: CASSSTEAFF. Here the CDR3 DNA reads TGTGCCAGCAGTTCTACTGAAGCTTTCTTT.

The chain employs TRBV30 and TRBJ2-3; 9 bases are a match to TRBD1. V shed 7 bases and J 6 bases; nucleotides not matched to a gene: 8. In germline, CDR1 is GTSNPN, CDR2 SVGIG (reference sequence). The CDR3 covers 13 residues. CDR3 coding DNA: TGTGCCTATTCACAGGGGGCCGGGGATACGCAGTATTTT. Translated: CAYSQGAGDTQYF.

The chain employs TRBV5-4 and TRBJ1-2; possible D gene TRBD1, 6 bases. CDR1 is SGHNT, CDR2 YYREEE, per germline (reference sequence). V lost 5 bases and J 4 bases, leaving 18 bases between the germline ends. The CDR3 consists of 15 residues. CDR3 coding DNA: TGTGCCAGCAGTAACTCACGGGGGGCTGGCTATGGCTACACCTTC. This sequence encodes CASSNSRGAGYGYTF.

The chain employs TRBV4-1 and TRBJ1-2; possibly TRBD1 for D (5 bases). Trimming stripped 1 base from V and 4 bases from J, with 10 bases between. Germline V gives CDR1 MGHRA, CDR2 YSYEKL. The CDR3 is 14 amino acids. The CDR3 loop is CASSQVIGGYGYTF. In nucleotides, the CDR3 is TGCGCCAGCAGCCAAGTCATCGGGGGCTATGGCTACACCTTC.

This chain connects TRBV30 to TRBJ2-7; D is ambiguous. Germline V gives CDR1 GTSNPN, CDR2 SVGIG (reference sequence). With 0 bases removed from V and 2 bases from J, the gap between germline ends came to 8 bases. This CDR3 spans 13 amino acids. CDR3 in amino acids: CAWSVDRAYEQYF. The CDR3 bases are TGTGCCTGGAGTGTTGATAGAGCCTACGAGCAGTACTTC.

The gene calls are TRBV4-1 and TRBJ2-7; tentative D call: TRBD2 (7 bases). CDR3 length equals 16 residues. Germline V gene lookup returns CDR1 MGHRA and CDR2 YSYEKL. V lost 0 bases, J lost 5 bases, and 17 bases lay in between. CDR3 coding DNA: TGCGCCAGCAGCCAAGAATTGGTGGGGGGGGCCAACGAGCAGTACTTC. This encodes CASSQELVGGANEQYF.

The chain is built from TRBV15 and TRBJ2-2; D remains ambiguous. This CDR3 comprises 16 residues. Trimming took 1 base from V and 0 from J, leaving 9 bases between them. The V gene's germline CDR1 is LNHNV and CDR2 YYDKDF (reference sequence). The DNA for the CDR3 is TGTGCCACCAGCAGAGGTAAAGCGCCGAACACCGGGGAGCTGTTTTTT. It encodes CATSRGKAPNTGELFF.

This clone has only one observation. The CDR3 spells CASSSVRDTQYF. In nucleotides, the CDR3 is TGTGCCAGCAGCTCCGTACGGGATACGCAGTATTTT. The chain couples TRBV7-2 to TRBJ2-3; D not certain. Germline V CDR1 and CDR2: SGHTA, FQGNSA. This CDR3 has 12 amino acids. V lost 4 bases to trimming and J lost 6 bases, with 8 bases between them.

The CDR3 sequence is CASSRSGNTIYF. The CDR3 nucleotides read TGTGCCAGTAGTCGTTCTGGAAACACCATATATTTT. The gene calls are TRBV19 and TRBJ1-3; D is unresolved. The CDR3 is made up of 12 amino acids. Between the trimmed V and J ends, which lost 5 bases and 1 base, there was a span of 3 bases. CDR1 is LNHDA, CDR2 SQIVND, per germline (reference sequence).

CDR3 protein: CASRAGGGNEKLFF. Here the CDR3 DNA reads TGTGCCAGCAGGGCGGGGGGGGGTAATGAAAAACTGTTTTTT. The gene calls are TRBV6-5 and TRBJ1-4; tentatively, D is TRBD1 (5 bases). Germline V gene sequence: CDR1 MNHEY, CDR2 SVGAGI. The CDR3 runs to 14 residues. Trimming pared 6 bases from V and 4 bases from J, leaving 12 bases between.

This sequence joins TRBV6-1 and TRBJ2-2; 7 bases line up with TRBD2. Germline V gives CDR1 MNHNS, CDR2 SASEGT. V was pared by 1 base and J by 4 bases, with 12 bases of the junction left unmatched. The CDR3 has 18 residues. This CDR3 reads CASSEVHGGGPGTGELFF. For the CDR3, the DNA is TGTGCCAGCAGTGAAGTCCATGGGGGAGGGCCGGGCACCGGGGAGCTGTTTTTT.